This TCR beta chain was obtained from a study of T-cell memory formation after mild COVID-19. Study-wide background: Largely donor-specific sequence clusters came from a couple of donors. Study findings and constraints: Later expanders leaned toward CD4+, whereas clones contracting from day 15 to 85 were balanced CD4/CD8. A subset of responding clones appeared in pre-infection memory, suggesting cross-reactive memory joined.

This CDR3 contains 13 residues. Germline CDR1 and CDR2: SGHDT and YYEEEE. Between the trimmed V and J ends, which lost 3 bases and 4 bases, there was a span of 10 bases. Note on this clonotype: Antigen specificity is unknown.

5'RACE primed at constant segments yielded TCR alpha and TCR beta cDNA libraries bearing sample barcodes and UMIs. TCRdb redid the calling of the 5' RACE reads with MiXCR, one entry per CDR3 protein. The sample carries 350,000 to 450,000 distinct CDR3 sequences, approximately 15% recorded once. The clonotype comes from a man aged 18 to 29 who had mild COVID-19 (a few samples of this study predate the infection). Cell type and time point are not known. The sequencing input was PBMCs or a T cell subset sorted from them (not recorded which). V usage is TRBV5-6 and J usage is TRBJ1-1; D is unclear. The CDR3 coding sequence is TGTGCCAGCAGCTCGGGAGGGCGCACTGAAGCTTTCTTT. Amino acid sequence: CASSSGGRTEAFF.